In this sample, the clone carrying this TCR beta chain turned up a few times. Its antigen is undetermined. At one end the junction does not follow the germline gene, possibly because of a read error. The use of a sample-barcoded 5' primer and a J-beta primer mix characterized a second PCR of about 7 to 12 cycles. One entry per CDR3 protein, called by TCRdb with MiXCR from the 5' RACE reads. The sample records some 1.6 million distinct CDR3 sequences, almost 35% being singletons. CDR3 length: 13 residues. The germline CDR1 and CDR2 sequences are SGHRS and YFSETQ. The data were obtained in a study of blood T cells in healthy people across ages. The study, taken as a whole, reports: Expanded clonotype shifts may have been confounded, as the donors had an unknown CMV status.

V gene TRBV5-1 combines with J gene TRBJ1-2, with 7 bases that match TRBD1. This clonotype was sampled from a woman younger than 45 in good health. The sample taken for sequencing was blood. CDR3 region: CASSLVGGDGYTF. For the CDR3, the DNA is TGTGCCAGCAGCTTGGTAGGGGGCGATGGCTACACCTTC.